This paragraph reports one TCR beta chain. Its specificity is not known. This specimen includes other DNA sequences encoding the same CDR3. V lost 1 base and J lost 1, with 4 bases in between. CDR1 SGHTA and CDR2 FQGNSA come from the germline V gene. This CDR3 is built from 14 residues. This specimen belongs to a study of cytomegalovirus exposure and HLA in healthy donors. TCRdb's table, derived via immunoSEQ multiplex PCR, lists solely in-frame clones and lacks some. This table holds approximately 230,000 clones, less than 90% found once. Study-wide results and caveats: Despite most TCR sequences being rare, some public TCRs occurred in many donors. Reports credit the classifier with highly specific, highly sensitive diagnosis of cytomegalovirus status.

Among the roughly 120 subjects of the validation cohort, separate from the approximately 700-subject first cohort, were the donors. The material sequenced was PBMCs. This receptor was obtained from a man between 18 and 35 years old in good health and CMV-seropositive. The gene calls are TRBV7-2 and TRBJ2-2, with D hard to call. The CDR3 nucleotides read TGTGCCAGCAGCTTAGTCCAGAACACCGGGGAGCTGTTTTTT. Translation gives CASSLVQNTGELFF. The full variable domain, its missing parts supplied by reference TRBV7-2 and TRBJ2-2, is GAGVSQSPSNKVTEKGKDVELRCDPISGHTALYWYRQSLGQGLEFLIYFQGNSAPDKSGLPSDRFSAERTGGSVSTLTIQRTQQEDSAVYLCASSLVQNTGELFFGEGSRLTVL.